This TCR beta chain was obtained from a study of blood T cell repertoires in COVID-19. Repertoires were generated with immunoSEQ multiplex PCR, while TCRdb's copy carries only in-frame clones and drops some. The sample holds roughly 400,000 clones, nearly 90% seen once. CDR1 SGHDN and CDR2 FVKESK come from the germline V gene. The CDR3 sequence is 16 residues long. The V gene lost 4 bases and the J gene lost 2 bases, with 16 bases spanning the gap. The chain is built from TRBV14 and TRBJ2-3; D is possibly TRBD1 (6 bases). Sequenced input: PBMCs or T cells enriched from blood (not recorded which). This TCR derives from a middle-aged woman with acute COVID-19. CDR3 bases: TGTGCCAGCAGCCCTACAGGGTCTCCACACACAGATACGCAGTATTTT. As protein: CASSPTGSPHTDTQYF.